This T cell receptor (beta chain) was sequenced during a study of neurological immune-mediated disorders. With 10-nucleotide random UMIs, 5'RACE was used to make the cDNA. In every sequencing run, more than 180 million TCR-beta sequences were generated from 15-18 subjects. MiXCR was run by TCRdb on the 5' RACE reads, yielding one entry per CDR3 protein. The table shows about 49,000 distinct CDR3 sequences, with 10% occurring only once. V gave up 5 bases and J gave up 0 bases, with 25 bases separating them. The CDR3 totals 19 residues. CDR1 and CDR2 (germline): SGHVS, FNYEAQ. The time point here: longitudinal time-point 1 (baseline). The study used blood bank volunteers in Maryland, USA, as healthy controls. Unsorted libraries were prepared from 2 million PBMCs that had been stored at -80 C.

Sequencing was performed on PBMCs. V and J are TRBV7-6 and TRBJ1-2; no clear D. This receptor was taken from a woman aged 40-49 years in good health. The CDR3: CASSQHTVPPGRSNYGYTF. CDR3 nucleotides: TGTGCCAGCAGCCAACACACCGTCCCCCCCGGCAGGTCTAACTATGGCTACACCTTC.